This T cell receptor beta chain was identified during a study of blood T cell repertoires in COVID-19. Study background: Collection of acute and convalescent COVID-19 samples took place in the United States, Italy and Spain. PBMCs, B-cell-depleted T cells, or T cells were the source of the cDNA or gDNA that made up the material.

Authors' methods: Researchers report that nucleated cell counts were estimated from reference gene primer amplification. Here immunoSEQ multiplex PCR was the method, and the copy in TCRdb shows in-frame clones only, minus some. V and J calls and clone size are as listed in that table; D and trimming were resolved from the DNA. The table records about 190,000 clones, roughly 80% of them present only once. V was trimmed by 3 bases and J by 5 bases, leaving 8 bases between them. This CDR3 is built from 13 residues. Germline assignment: CDR1 SGDLS and CDR2 YYNGEE. The sample comprised peripheral blood. The source is a human donor in a cohort sampled during active COVID-19. The V and J genes are TRBV9 and TRBJ1-4, with a weak D call TRBD1 (5 bases). In DNA, the CDR3 is TGTGCCAGCAGCGGCGGGGGGAATGAAAAACTGTTTTTT. It codes for CASSGGGNEKLFF. Using reference TRBV9 and TRBJ1-4 for the parts outside the CDR3, the full variable domain is DSGVTQTPKHLITATGQRVTLRCSPRSGDLSVYWYQQSLDQGLQFLIQYYNGEERAKGNILERFSAQQFPDLHSELNLSSLELGDSALYFCASSGGGNEKLFFGSGTQLSVL.